The 27 T cell receptor beta chains presented below share a single source sample, sequenced in a study of Ad26.COV2.S vaccination and SARS-CoV-2 variants. Treatment here: over 15 received Ad26.COV2.S at low or high dose, single or two shots; 5 received placebo; per-sample allocation not given. Specimen acquisition occurred on day 63 following the initial vaccine or placebo injection. The assay was immunoSEQ multiplex PCR, and TCRdb's table has in-frame clones only and misses some. The table lists 360,000 or so clones, around 87% of them singletons. The input for sequencing was peripheral blood, taken in a trial of Ad26.COV2.S vaccine versus placebo. Every receptor here comes from a person between 18 and 65 years old who received the Ad26.COV2.S COVID-19 vaccine or a placebo.

This rearrangement joins TRBV19 to TRBJ1-4; 10 positions agree with TRBD1. The CDR3 has 16 amino acids. The germline gives CDR1 LNHDA, CDR2 SQIVND (reference sequence). With V trimmed by 5 bases and J by 7 bases, 10 bases remained unmatched. CDR3 in DNA: TGTGCCAGTAGTTCTCTTCCGGGACAGGGGAGTGAAAAACTGTTTTTT. Translation: CASSSLPGQGSEKLFF.

This clone occurred once. The identical CDR3 is also encoded by other nucleotide sequences in the sample. This chain connects TRBV5-1 to TRBJ2-2; TRBD1 agrees at 10 bases. Germline trimming cut 4 bases from V and 0 bases from J; bases unmatched to any gene: 3. CDR3 length: 16 amino acids. CDR1 and CDR2 from the germline V gene are SGHRS and YFSETQ. This CDR3 is CASSLGQGANTGELFF. CDR3 DNA sequence: TGCGCCAGCAGCCTCGGACAGGGGGCGAACACCGGGGAGCTGTTTTTT.

V gene TRBV2 combines with J gene TRBJ2-1; 7 bases are shared with TRBD2. Trimming at V came to 3 bases and at J to 0 bases, leaving 2 bases not matched to a gene. This CDR3 is 15 amino acids long. Germline CDR1 and CDR2: SNHLY and FYNNEI. For the CDR3, the DNA is TGTGCCAGCAGTGAGTCGGGAGGCTCCTACAATGAGCAGTTCTTC. The encoded protein is CASSESGGSYNEQFF. The full variable domain, its missing parts supplied by reference TRBV2 and TRBJ2-1, is EPEVTQTPSHQVTQMGQEVILRCVPISNHLYFYWYRQILGQKVEFLVSFYNNEISEKSEIFDDQFSVERPDGSNFTLKIRSTKLEDSAMYFCASSESGGSYNEQFFGPGTRLTVL.

The CDR3 coding sequence is TGCGCCAGCAGCGAAGGGTCGGCCAATCAGCCCCAGCATTTT. As protein: CASSEGSANQPQHF. The V and J genes are TRBV4-3 and TRBJ1-5; D unclear. Per the germline V gene, CDR1 is LGHNA and CDR2 is YSLEER. The CDR3 contains 14 residues. The V gene lost 5 bases and the J gene lost 3 bases, with 11 bases spanning the gap.

Regarding this clone: The sample has other DNA sequences that encode this CDR3 too. The chain recombines TRBV30 with TRBJ2-3; 9 bases are shared with TRBD2. CDR1 GTSNPN and CDR2 SVGIG come from the germline V gene (reference sequence). J gave up 2 bases and V 0 bases, and 6 bases lay outside the gene matches. CDR3 length: 16 amino acids. The CDR3 here is CAWSVGAGGITDTQYF. The DNA of the CDR3 is TGTGCCTGGAGTGTAGGAGCGGGGGGTATCACAGATACGCAGTATTTT.

This clone was recorded once. The chain joins TRBV10-3 to TRBJ2-5; TRBD1 matches 10 bases. CDR1 and CDR2 from the germline V gene are ENHRY and SYGVKD. V gave up 6 bases and J gave up 5 bases; unmatched junction bases: 6. CDR3 length: 14 residues. The CDR3 protein is CAIRDRGIEETQYF. The CDR3 bases are TGTGCCATCAGGGACAGGGGGATCGAGGAGACCCAGTACTTC.

The chain combines TRBV6-6 with TRBJ1-2; 8 bases map to TRBD1. The CDR3 has 15 residues. Germline V CDR1 and CDR2: MNHNY, SVGAGI (reference sequence). Trimming took 4 bases from V and 5 from J; bases not matched to a gene: 9. The CDR3 DNA follows: TGTGCCAGCAGTTCTCGGACAGGGAACGGATATGGCTACACCTTC. Translation: CASSSRTGNGYGYTF.

The chain uses TRBV4-1 and TRBJ2-7, with D perhaps TRBD1 (5 bases). With 1 base removed from V and 5 bases from J, the gap between germline ends came to 18 bases. Looked up from germline, CDR1 is MGHRA and CDR2 is YSYEKL. The CDR3 has 16 residues. The CDR3 nucleotides read TGCGCCAGCAGCCAAGTAGCAAGCAGGGAAAGCGACGAGCAGTACTTC. Translated, it gives CASSQVASRESDEQYF.

A note on this clone: The same CDR3 can be traced to other DNA sequences in this sample. V is TRBV5-1 and J is TRBJ2-7, with D maybe TRBD2 (6 bases). In germline, CDR1 is SGHRS, CDR2 YFSETQ. V was pared by 4 bases and J by 0 bases, with 11 bases between. The CDR3 totals 14 residues. CDR3 DNA: TGCGCCAGCAGCCTGGACGGGAGCTCCTACGAGCAGTACTTC. It yields the protein CASSLDGSSYEQYF.

In its sample, this clone was seen a few times. The rearrangement joins TRBV19 to TRBJ1-2, with 8 nucleotides matching TRBD1. CDR1 is LNHDA, CDR2 SQIVND, per germline (reference sequence). Trimming at V came to 5 bases and at J to 7 bases, leaving 6 bases not matched to a gene. The CDR3 runs 13 residues. CDR3 DNA sequence: TGTGCCAGTAGTCCCGACAGGGGAGCTGGCTACACCTTC. This sequence encodes CASSPDRGAGYTF.

The chain combines TRBV7-2 with TRBJ2-1; 9 positions match TRBD1. CDR3 length: 16 amino acids. Germline lookup yields CDR1 SGHTA and CDR2 FQGNSA. Trimming cost V 4 bases and J 2 bases; bases outside gene matches: 6. CDR3 nucleotide sequence: TGTGCCAGCAGCTCCGCCGGGACAGGGACCTACAATGAGCAGTTCTTC. Translating it yields CASSSAGTGTYNEQFF. The complete variable domain, with remaining parts taken from reference TRBV7-2 and TRBJ2-1, reads GAGVSQSPSNKVTEKGKDVELRCDPISGHTALYWYRQSLGQGLEFLIYFQGNSAPDKSGLPSDRFSAERTGGSVSTLTIQRTQQEDSAVYLCASSSAGTGTYNEQFFGPGTRLTVL.

A single count supports this clone. The chain uses TRBV5-6 and TRBJ2-1; the match to TRBD1 covers 10 bases. With 4 bases clipped from V and 7 bases from J, the junction kept 11 bases outside the gene matches. Germline V gene data show CDR1 as SGHDT and CDR2 as YYEEEE. The CDR3 loop spans 16 amino acids. The DNA of the CDR3 is TGTGCCAGCAGCGCGGCGGGACAGGGGCTGCTGAATGAGCAGTTCTTC. Protein: CASSAAGQGLLNEQFF.

The V gene is TRBV9, the J gene TRBJ2-7, with TRBD2 matching 10 bases. The J segment lost 2 bases and the V segment lost 3 bases, leaving 2 bases of the junction unmatched. This CDR3 comprises 14 residues. Germline CDR1 SGDLS, CDR2 YYNGEE. CDR3 coding DNA: TGTGCCAGCAGCGCGAGCGGGGGGGCCTACGAGCAGTACTTC. This translates into CASSASGGAYEQYF.

The chain links TRBV5-1 to TRBJ1-6; D gene uncertain. The V end was cut by 0 bases, the J end by 8 bases, with 15 bases between. Per the germline V gene, CDR1 is SGHRS and CDR2 is YFSETQ. The CDR3 extends over 16 amino acids. CDR3 region: CASSLATGSFDSPLHF. The CDR3 DNA reads TGCGCCAGCAGCTTGGCCACCGGGAGTTTCGATTCACCCCTCCACTTT.

The chain links TRBV19 to TRBJ1-4; D call uncertain. Trimming left V 2 bases short and J 0 bases short, with 13 bases between. The CDR3 contains 17 residues. CDR1 LNHDA and CDR2 SQIVND come from the germline V gene (reference sequence). CDR3 sequence (DNA): TGTGCCAGTAGTATAAAGAAGGACCCCGCAACTAATGAAAAACTGTTTTTT. It encodes CASSIKKDPATNEKLFF.

The chain carries TRBV13 and TRBJ1-4; D gene uncertain. CDR1 PRHDT and CDR2 FYEKMQ come from the germline V gene (reference sequence). V gave up 5 bases and J gave up 4 bases, with 20 bases separating them. This CDR3 spans 17 amino acids. In DNA, the CDR3 is TGTGCCAGCAGCACCCGCCAGACTAACTCCTTTAATGAAAAACTGTTTTTT. Translating it yields CASSTRQTNSFNEKLFF.

V usage is TRBV15 and J usage is TRBJ1-1; a possible D gene is TRBD1 (6 bases). From germline, CDR1 is LNHNV and CDR2 YYDKDF (reference sequence). The CDR3 is made up of 16 amino acids. V lost 1 base and J lost 3, with 15 bases in between. CDR3 in amino acids: CATSRGKQGHYTEAFF. CDR3 DNA sequence: TGTGCCACCAGCAGAGGTAAACAGGGACATTACACTGAAGCTTTCTTT.

This clone was detected only a few times. The chain couples TRBV4-3 to TRBJ1-2; D is possibly TRBD1 (5 bases). Trimming took 1 base from V and 3 from J, leaving 6 bases between them. Per the germline V gene, CDR1 is LGHNA and CDR2 is YSLEER. This CDR3 is built from 13 residues. CDR3 amino acids: CASSQGRDYGYTF. CDR3 nucleotides: TGCGCCAGCAGCCAAGGCAGGGACTATGGCTACACCTTC.

The CDR3 loop reads CASSASTESSYEQYF. CDR3 coding DNA: TGTGCCAGCAGCGCCTCGACTGAGAGCTCCTACGAGCAGTACTTC. The chain couples TRBV5-4 to TRBJ2-7; D is undetermined. Germline values: CDR1 SGHNT, CDR2 YYREEE (reference sequence). This CDR3 contains 15 residues. The V and J ends lost 4 bases and 0 bases respectively, with 14 bases between them.

The chain uses TRBV5-1 and TRBJ2-1; 12 bases are a match to TRBD2. Looked up from germline, CDR1 is SGHRS and CDR2 is YFSETQ. This CDR3 has 16 amino acids. Trimming at V came to 4 bases and at J to 3 bases, leaving 5 bases not matched to a gene. In nucleotides, the CDR3 is TGCGCCAGCAGCACCAGACTAGCGGGGGTCTACAATGAGCAGTTCTTC. Its translation is CASSTRLAGVYNEQFF.

This chain connects TRBV7-8 to TRBJ2-7; TRBD2 matches 7 bases. The CDR3 has 14 residues. Trimming at V came to 5 bases and at J to 3 bases, leaving 7 bases not matched to a gene. The germline gives CDR1 SGHVS, CDR2 FQNEAQ. CDR3 amino acids: CASSPGRVSYEQYF. In DNA, the CDR3 is TGTGCCAGCAGCCCGGGGAGGGTGAGCTACGAGCAGTACTTC.

The V gene is TRBV7-2, the J gene TRBJ1-2; D gene uncertain. Germline CDR1 SGHTA, CDR2 FQGNSA. V dropped 1 base and J dropped 3 bases, with 9 bases sitting between them. The CDR3 consists of 14 residues. The CDR3 protein is CASSLGQVHYGYTF. CDR3 bases: TGTGCCAGCAGCTTAGGCCAGGTTCACTATGGCTACACCTTC.

The chain couples TRBV12-5 to TRBJ1-2, with TRBD1 identical over 8 bases. The CDR3 totals 20 residues. CDR1 and CDR2 (germline): LGHNT, FRNRAP. V lost 2 bases and J lost 4; bases outside the gene matches: 21. CDR3 DNA sequence: TGTGCTAGTGGTTTGCTATCCTACGACAGGGGATCGTTTTCTTCCTATGGCTACACCTTC. Translating gives CASGLLSYDRGSFSSYGYTF.

The gene calls are TRBV15 and TRBJ2-1; 7 nucleotides match TRBD2. The CDR3 is 15 amino acids. V was clipped by 0 bases and J by 4 bases; unmatched bases: 3. Looked up from germline, CDR1 is LNHNV and CDR2 is YYDKDF (reference sequence). In nucleotides, the CDR3 is TGTGCCACCAGCAGAGATACGGGGGGTTACAATGAGCAGTTCTTC. Protein sequence: CATSRDTGGYNEQFF.

The chain recombines TRBV5-1 with TRBJ2-7; D gene unclear. Germline V gives CDR1 SGHRS, CDR2 YFSETQ. Deletions cut 4 bases from V and 5 bases from J, with 10 bases between. The CDR3 extends over 12 amino acids. CDR3 in amino acids: CASSQERNEQYF. For the CDR3, the DNA is TGCGCCAGCAGCCAGGAGAGGAACGAGCAGTACTTC.

DNA for the CDR3: TGTGCCAGCAGCGTTTCGACAGGGGAGGTGACTGAAGCTTTCTTT. The encoded protein is CASSVSTGEVTEAFF. The V and J genes are TRBV9 and TRBJ1-1, with 8 bases matching TRBD1. J was trimmed by 5 bases and V by 2 bases; bases with no gene match: 8. Germline-derived CDR1 and CDR2 are SGDLS and YYNGEE. This CDR3 contains 15 residues.

This chain links TRBV6-6 with TRBJ1-2, with 9 bases lining up with TRBD1. The germline V gene has CDR1 MNHNY and CDR2 SVGAGI (reference sequence). V lost 8 bases to trimming and J lost 8 bases; unmatched junction nucleotides: 18. This CDR3 comprises 16 residues. The CDR3 DNA reads as TGTGCCAGCCTCACCGGGACAGGGACCCGTTTCGGGGGCTACACCTTC. It codes for CASLTGTGTRFGGYTF.